The source of this T cell receptor beta chain is a study of blood T cell repertoires in COVID-19. Study-wide background: Researchers got acute and convalescent COVID-19 samples from the United States, Italy and Spain. PBMCs, B-cell-depleted T cells, or T cells were the source of the cDNA or gDNA that made up the material.

Authors' methods: Estimates of nucleated cell counts were drawn from the amplification of reference gene primers. The assay was immunoSEQ multiplex PCR, and TCRdb's table has in-frame clones only and misses some. The DNA was the basis for D and trimming; V, J and clone size are from that table. Of more than 200,000 clones in the sample, 83% were seen once. The CDR3 has 12 amino acids. CDR1 GTSNPN and CDR2 SVGIG come from the germline V gene (reference sequence). The V end lost 4 bases, the J end lost 7 bases, and 10 bases lay between the germline ends. The count of this clone is one. The receptor was derived from a woman between 40 and 55 years old with active or convalescent COVID-19. Sequencing was performed on peripheral blood. The chain has TRBV30 and TRBJ1-4; no firm D call. Written as DNA, the CDR3 is TGTGCCTGGAAGAGGGATGGTGAAAAACTGTTTTTT. Translation gives CAWKRDGEKLFF.